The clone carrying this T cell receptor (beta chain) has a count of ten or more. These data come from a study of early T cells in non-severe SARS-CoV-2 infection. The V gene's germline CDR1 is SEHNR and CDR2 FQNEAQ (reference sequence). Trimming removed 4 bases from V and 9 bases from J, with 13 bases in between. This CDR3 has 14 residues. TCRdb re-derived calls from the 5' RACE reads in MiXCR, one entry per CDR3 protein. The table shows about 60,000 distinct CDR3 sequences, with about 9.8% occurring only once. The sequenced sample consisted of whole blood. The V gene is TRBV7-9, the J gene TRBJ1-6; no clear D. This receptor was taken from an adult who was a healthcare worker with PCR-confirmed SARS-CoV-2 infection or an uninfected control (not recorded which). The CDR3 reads CASSSGFAGSPLHF. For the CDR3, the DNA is TGTGCCAGCAGCTCGGGTTTTGCTGGTTCACCCCTCCACTTT. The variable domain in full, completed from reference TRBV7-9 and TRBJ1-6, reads DTGVSQNPRHKITKRGQNVTFRCDPISEHNRLYWYRQTLGQGPEFLTYFQNEAQLEKSRLLSDRFSAERPKGSFSTLEIQRTEQGDSAMYLCASSSGFAGSPLHFGNGTRLTVT.